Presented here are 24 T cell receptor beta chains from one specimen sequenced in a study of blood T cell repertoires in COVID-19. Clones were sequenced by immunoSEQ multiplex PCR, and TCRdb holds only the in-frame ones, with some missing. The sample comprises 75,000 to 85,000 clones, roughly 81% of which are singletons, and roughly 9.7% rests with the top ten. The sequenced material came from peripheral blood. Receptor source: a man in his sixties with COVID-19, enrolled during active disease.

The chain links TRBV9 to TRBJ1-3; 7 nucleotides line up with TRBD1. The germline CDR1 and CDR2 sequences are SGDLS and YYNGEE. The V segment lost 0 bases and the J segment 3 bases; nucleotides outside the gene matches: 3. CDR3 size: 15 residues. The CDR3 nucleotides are TGTGCCAGCAGCGTAGAGACAGGGTTTGGAAACACCATATATTTT. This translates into CASSVETGFGNTIYF.

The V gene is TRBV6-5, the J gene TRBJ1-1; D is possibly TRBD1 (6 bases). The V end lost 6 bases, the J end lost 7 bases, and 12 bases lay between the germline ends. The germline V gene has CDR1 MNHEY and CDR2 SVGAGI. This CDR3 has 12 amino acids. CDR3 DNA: TGTGCCAGCAGACCTCTGACAGGTGAAGCTTTCTTT. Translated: CASRPLTGEAFF.

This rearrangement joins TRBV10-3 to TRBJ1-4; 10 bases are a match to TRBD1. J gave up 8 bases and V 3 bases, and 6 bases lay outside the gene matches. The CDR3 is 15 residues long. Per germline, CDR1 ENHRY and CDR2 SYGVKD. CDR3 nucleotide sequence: TGTGCCATCAGTGAAGATGGGACAGGGGAGGAAAAACTGTTTTTT. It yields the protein CAISEDGTGEEKLFF.

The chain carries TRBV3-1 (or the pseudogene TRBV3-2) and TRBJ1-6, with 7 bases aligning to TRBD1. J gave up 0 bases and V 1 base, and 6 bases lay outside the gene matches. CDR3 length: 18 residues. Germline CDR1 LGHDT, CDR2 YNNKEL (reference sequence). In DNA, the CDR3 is TGTGCCAGCAGCCAAGTGGACAGGTCAAGCTCCTATAATTCACCCCTCCACTTT. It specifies CASSQVDRSSSYNSPLHF.

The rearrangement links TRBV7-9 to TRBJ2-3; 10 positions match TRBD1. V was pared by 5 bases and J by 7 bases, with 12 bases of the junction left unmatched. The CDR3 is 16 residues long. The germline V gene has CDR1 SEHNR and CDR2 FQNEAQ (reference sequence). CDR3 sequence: CASSQKPGQGNNTQYF. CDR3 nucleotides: TGTGCCAGCAGCCAAAAACCGGGACAGGGGAATAATACGCAGTATTTT.

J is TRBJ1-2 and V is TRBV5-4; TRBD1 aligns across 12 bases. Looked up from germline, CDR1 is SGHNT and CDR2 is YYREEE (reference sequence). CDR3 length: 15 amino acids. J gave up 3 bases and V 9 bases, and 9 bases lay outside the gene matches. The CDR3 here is CATSPGTGGYYGYTF. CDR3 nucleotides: TGTGCCACCTCCCCCGGGACAGGGGGCTACTATGGCTACACCTTC. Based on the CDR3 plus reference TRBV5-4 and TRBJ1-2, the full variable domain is ETGVTQSPTHLIKTRGQQVTLRCSSQSGHNTVSWYQQALGQGPQFIFQYYREEENGRGNFPPRFSGLQFPNYSSELNVNALELDDSALYLCATSPGTGGYYGYTFGSGTRLTVV.

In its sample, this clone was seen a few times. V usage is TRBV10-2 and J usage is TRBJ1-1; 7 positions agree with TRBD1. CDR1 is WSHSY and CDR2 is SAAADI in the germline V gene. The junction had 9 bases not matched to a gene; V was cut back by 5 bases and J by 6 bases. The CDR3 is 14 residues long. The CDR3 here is CASSLGQRSAEAFF. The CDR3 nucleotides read TGCGCCAGCAGTCTGGGACAGAGATCGGCTGAAGCTTTCTTT.

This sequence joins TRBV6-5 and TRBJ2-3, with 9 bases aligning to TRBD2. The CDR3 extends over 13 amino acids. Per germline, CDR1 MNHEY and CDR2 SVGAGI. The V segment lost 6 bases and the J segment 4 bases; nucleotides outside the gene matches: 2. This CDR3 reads CASRVAGADTQYF. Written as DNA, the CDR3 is TGTGCCAGCAGGGTAGCGGGAGCAGATACGCAGTATTTT.

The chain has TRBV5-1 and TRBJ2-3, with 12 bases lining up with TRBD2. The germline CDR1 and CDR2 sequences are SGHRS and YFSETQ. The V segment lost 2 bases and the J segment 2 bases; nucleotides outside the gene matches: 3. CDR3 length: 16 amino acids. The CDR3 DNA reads TGCGCCAGCAGCTTACTAGCGGGGGGTTACACAGATACGCAGTATTTT. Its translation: CASSLLAGGYTDTQYF.

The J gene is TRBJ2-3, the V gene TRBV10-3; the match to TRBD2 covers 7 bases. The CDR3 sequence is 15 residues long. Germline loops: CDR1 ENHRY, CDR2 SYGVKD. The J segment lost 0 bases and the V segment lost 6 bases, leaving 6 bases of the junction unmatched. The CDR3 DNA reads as TGTGCCATCAGCATACTAGCGTCTAGCACAGATACGCAGTATTTT. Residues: CAISILASSTDTQYF.

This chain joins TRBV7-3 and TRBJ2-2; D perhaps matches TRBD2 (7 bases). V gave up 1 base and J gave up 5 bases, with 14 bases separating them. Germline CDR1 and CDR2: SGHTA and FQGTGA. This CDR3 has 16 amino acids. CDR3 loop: CASSLSSGEGTGELFF. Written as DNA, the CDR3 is TGTGCCAGCAGCTTAAGTTCAGGGGAGGGGACCGGGGAGCTGTTTTTT.

The DNA of the CDR3 is TGTGCTAGTGGCACCGAGCTTCCAGGGCACACCTTC. Protein product: CASGTELPGHTF. The V gene is TRBV12-5, the J gene TRBJ1-2; D is perhaps TRBD1 (5 bases). The CDR3 runs to 12 residues. The V end was cut by 6 bases, the J end by 12 bases, with 17 bases between. Germline V gene sequence: CDR1 LGHNT, CDR2 FRNRAP.

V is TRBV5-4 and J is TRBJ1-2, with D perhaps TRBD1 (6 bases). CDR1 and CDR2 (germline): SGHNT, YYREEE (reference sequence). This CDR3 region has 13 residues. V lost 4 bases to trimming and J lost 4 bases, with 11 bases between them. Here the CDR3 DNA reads TGTGCCAGCAGCAGCACAGGGTTCTATGGCTACACCTTC. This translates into CASSSTGFYGYTF.

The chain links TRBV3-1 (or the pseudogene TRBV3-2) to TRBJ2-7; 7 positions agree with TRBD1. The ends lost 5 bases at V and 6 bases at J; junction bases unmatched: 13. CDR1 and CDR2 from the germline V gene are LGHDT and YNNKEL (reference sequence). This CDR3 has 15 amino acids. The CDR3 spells CASSETGTADVEQYF. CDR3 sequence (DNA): TGTGCCAGCAGCGAAACCGGGACAGCCGATGTCGAGCAGTACTTC.

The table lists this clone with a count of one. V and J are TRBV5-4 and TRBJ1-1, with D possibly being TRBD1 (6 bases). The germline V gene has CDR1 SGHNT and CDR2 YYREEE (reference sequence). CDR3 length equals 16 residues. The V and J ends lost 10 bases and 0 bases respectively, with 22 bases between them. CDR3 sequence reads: CASTKGGGVMNTEAFF. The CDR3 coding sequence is TGTGCCTCCACAAAGGGGGGAGGGGTCATGAACACTGAAGCTTTCTTT.

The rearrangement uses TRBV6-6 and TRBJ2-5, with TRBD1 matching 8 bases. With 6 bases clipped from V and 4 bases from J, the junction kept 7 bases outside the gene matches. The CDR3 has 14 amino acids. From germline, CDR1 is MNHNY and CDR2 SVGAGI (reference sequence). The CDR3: CASSSPRGPETQYF. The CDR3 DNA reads TGTGCCAGCAGCAGCCCCAGGGGGCCAGAGACCCAGTACTTC.

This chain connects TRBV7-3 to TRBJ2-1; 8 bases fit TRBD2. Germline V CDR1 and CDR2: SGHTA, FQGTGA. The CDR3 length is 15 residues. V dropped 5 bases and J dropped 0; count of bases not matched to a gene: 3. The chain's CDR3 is CASSPSGSSYNEQFF. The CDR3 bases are TGTGCCAGCAGCCCGAGCGGGAGCTCCTACAATGAGCAGTTCTTC. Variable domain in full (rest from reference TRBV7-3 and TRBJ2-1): GAGVSQTPSNKVTEKGKYVELRCDPISGHTALYWYRQSLGQGPEFLIYFQGTGAADDSGLPNDRFFAVRPEGSVSTLKIQRTERGDSAVYLCASSPSGSSYNEQFFGPGTRLTVL.

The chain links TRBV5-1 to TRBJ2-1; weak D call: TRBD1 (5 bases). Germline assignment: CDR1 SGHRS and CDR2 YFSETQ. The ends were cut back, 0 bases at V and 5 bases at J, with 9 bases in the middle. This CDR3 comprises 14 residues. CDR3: CASSLVQGHNEQFF. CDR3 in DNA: TGCGCCAGCAGCTTGGTCCAGGGCCACAATGAGCAGTTCTTC.

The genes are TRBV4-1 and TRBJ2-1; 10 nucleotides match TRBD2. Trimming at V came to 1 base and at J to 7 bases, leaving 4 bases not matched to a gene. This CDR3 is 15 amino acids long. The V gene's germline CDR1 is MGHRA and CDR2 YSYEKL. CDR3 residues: CASSQGTSGLNEQFF. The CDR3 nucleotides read TGCGCCAGCAGCCAAGGGACTAGCGGATTGAATGAGCAGTTCTTC.

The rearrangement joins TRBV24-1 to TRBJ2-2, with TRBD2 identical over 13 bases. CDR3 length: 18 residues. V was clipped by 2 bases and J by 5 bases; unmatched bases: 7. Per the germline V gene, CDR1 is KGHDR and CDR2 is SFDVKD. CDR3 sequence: CATSDSGTSGVATGELFF. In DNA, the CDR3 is TGTGCCACCAGTGATTCGGGGACTAGCGGGGTTGCTACCGGGGAGCTGTTTTTT.

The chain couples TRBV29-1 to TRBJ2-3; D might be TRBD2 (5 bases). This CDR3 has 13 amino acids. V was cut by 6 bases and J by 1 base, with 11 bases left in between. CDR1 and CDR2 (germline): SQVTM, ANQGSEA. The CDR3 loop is CSVGEWGTDTQYF. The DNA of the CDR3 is TGCAGCGTCGGGGAGTGGGGCACAGATACGCAGTATTTT.

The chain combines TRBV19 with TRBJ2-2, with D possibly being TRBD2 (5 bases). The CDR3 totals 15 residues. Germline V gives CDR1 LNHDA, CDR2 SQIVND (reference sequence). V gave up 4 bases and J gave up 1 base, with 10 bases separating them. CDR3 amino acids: CASSTGNLNTGELFF. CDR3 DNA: TGTGCCAGTAGTACGGGAAATTTGAACACCGGGGAGCTGTTTTTT.

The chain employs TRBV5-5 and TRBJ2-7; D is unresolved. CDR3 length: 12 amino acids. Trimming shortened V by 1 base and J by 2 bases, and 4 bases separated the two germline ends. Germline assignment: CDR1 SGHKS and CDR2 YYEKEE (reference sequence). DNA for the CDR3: TGTGCCAGCAGCTTGTATGCCTACGAGCAGTACTTC. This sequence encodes CASSLYAYEQYF.

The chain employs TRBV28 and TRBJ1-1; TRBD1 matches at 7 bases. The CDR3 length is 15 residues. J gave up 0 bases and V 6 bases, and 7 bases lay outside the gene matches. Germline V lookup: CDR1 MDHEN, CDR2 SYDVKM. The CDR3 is CASSPSTGLNTEAFF. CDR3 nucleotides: TGTGCCAGCAGCCCATCGACAGGGTTGAACACTGAAGCTTTCTTT. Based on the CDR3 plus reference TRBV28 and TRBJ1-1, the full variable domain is DVKVTQSSRYLVKRTGEKVFLECVQDMDHENMFWYRQDPGLGLRLIYFSYDVKMKEKGDIPEGYSVSREKKERFSLILESASTNQTSMYLCASSPSTGLNTEAFFGQGTRLTVV.